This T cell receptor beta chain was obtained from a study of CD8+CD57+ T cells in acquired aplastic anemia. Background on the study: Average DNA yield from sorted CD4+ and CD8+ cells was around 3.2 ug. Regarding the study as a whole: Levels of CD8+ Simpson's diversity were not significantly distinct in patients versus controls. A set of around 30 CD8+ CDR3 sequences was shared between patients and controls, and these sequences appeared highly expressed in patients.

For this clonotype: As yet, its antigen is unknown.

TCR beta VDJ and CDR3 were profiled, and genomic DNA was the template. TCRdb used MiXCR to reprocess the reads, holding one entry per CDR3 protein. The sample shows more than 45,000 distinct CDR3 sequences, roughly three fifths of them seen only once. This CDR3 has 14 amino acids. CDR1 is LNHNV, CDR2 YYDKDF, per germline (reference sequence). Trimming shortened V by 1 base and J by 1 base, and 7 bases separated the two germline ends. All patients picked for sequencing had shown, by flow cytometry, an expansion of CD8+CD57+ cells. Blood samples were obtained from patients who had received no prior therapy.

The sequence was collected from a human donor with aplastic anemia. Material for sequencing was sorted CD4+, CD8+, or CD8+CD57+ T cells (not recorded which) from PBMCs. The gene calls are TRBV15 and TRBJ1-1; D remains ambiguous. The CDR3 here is CATSRGEGNTEAFF. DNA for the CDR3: TGTGCCACCAGCAGAGGGGAGGGGAACACTGAAGCTTTCTTT.